Following are 14 T cell receptor beta chains from one sample sequenced in a study of blood T cell repertoires in COVID-19. Here immunoSEQ multiplex PCR was the method, and the copy in TCRdb shows in-frame clones only, minus some. Here the sample spans about 170,000 clones, around nine tenths being singletons. Sequencing was done on a sample of peripheral blood. The receptors shown here come from a man aged 18 to 35 with active or convalescent COVID-19.

J is TRBJ1-5 and V is TRBV6-2 or TRBV6-3; TRBD1 might be the D (5 bases). Trimming left V 2 bases short and J 4 bases short, with 12 bases between. The germline CDR1 and CDR2 sequences are MNHEY and SVGEGT. The CDR3 consists of 15 residues. The CDR3 region is CASSYLGGSNQPQHF. CDR3 sequence (DNA): TGTGCCAGCAGTTACCTTGGGGGGTCTAATCAGCCCCAGCATTTT.

The chain combines TRBV4-2 with TRBJ2-7; the match to TRBD2 covers 11 bases. The CDR3 covers 16 residues. Germline V gene lookup returns CDR1 LGHNA and CDR2 YNFKEQ. Trimming cost V 3 bases and J 4 bases; bases outside gene matches: 8. This chain's CDR3 is CASSQELAGGRYEQYF. In nucleotides, the CDR3 is TGTGCCAGCAGCCAGGAGCTAGCGGGAGGACGGTACGAGCAGTACTTC.

The chain uses TRBV9 and TRBJ1-6, with a tentative D call TRBD1 (6 bases). V was pared by 2 bases and J by 9 bases, with 15 bases between. CDR1 is SGDLS, CDR2 YYNGEE, per germline. This CDR3 has 15 amino acids. Written as DNA, the CDR3 is TGTGCCAGCAGCGTTGAAGGGGGTTACGTTTCACCCCTCCACTTT. Translating gives CASSVEGGYVSPLHF.

This chain connects TRBV2 to TRBJ2-1; 12 bases line up with TRBD2. CDR3 size: 15 residues. V lost 8 bases and J lost 5; bases outside the gene matches: 7. Germline values: CDR1 SNHLY, CDR2 FYNNEI. CDR3 bases: TGTGCCAGCTGCCCCTGGACTAGCGGGGACAATGAGCAGTTCTTC. Translating gives CASCPWTSGDNEQFF.

The rearrangement links TRBV27 to TRBJ2-2, with 7 bases fitting TRBD2. This CDR3 has 15 residues. V was pared by 8 bases and J by 6 bases, with 12 bases of the junction left unmatched. In germline, CDR1 is MNHEY, CDR2 SMNVEV (reference sequence). CDR3 region: CASGSGQVVAGELFF. In nucleotides, the CDR3 is TGTGCCAGCGGTAGCGGGCAGGTCGTCGCCGGGGAGCTGTTTTTT.

V and J are TRBV19 and TRBJ2-2, with D tentatively TRBD1 (5 bases). The CDR3 spans 16 residues. Trimming cost V 3 bases and J 0 bases, with 11 bases left between them. Germline assignment: CDR1 LNHDA and CDR2 SQIVND (reference sequence). In DNA form, the CDR3 reads TGTGCCAGTAGTATGGGGCAGGGTACGAACACCGGGGAGCTGTTTTTT. This encodes CASSMGQGTNTGELFF.

For this clone: Sequence at one end of the junction differs from germline and may be a read error. The chain joins TRBV18 to TRBJ2-1, with 7 bases identical to TRBD2. Germline assignment: CDR1 KGHSH and CDR2 LQKENI. The CDR3 extends over 14 amino acids. The CDR3: CASSPPSGGGEYVF. In DNA, the CDR3 is TGTGCCAGCTCACCACCGTCTGGGGGGGGTGAATACGTCTTC.

On this clone itself: This specimen includes other DNA sequences encoding the same CDR3. V gene TRBV3-1 (or the pseudogene TRBV3-2) combines with J gene TRBJ1-1, with a possible D match to TRBD1 (6 bases). This CDR3 spans 16 amino acids. The V end was cut by 1 base, the J end by 0 bases, with 12 bases between. The germline V gene has CDR1 LGHDT and CDR2 YNNKEL (reference sequence). The CDR3 bases are TGTGCCAGCAGCCAAGGGCAGGGGCGAATGAACACTGAAGCTTTCTTT. Translation gives CASSQGQGRMNTEAFF.

CDR3: CSVRSGGNEQYV. The CDR3 coding sequence is TGCAGCGTTCGTAGCGGGGGGAACGAGCAGTACGTC. The chain carries TRBV29-1 and TRBJ2-7; 10 nucleotides match TRBD2. The CDR3 length is 12 residues. The germline V gene has CDR1 SQVTM and CDR2 ANQGSEA. V dropped 5 bases and J dropped 5; count of bases not matched to a gene: 3.

V gene TRBV7-2 combines with J gene TRBJ1-1; D uncertain. Germline V gene sequence: CDR1 SGHTA, CDR2 FQGNSA. Trimming took 6 bases from V and 5 from J, leaving 13 bases between them. This CDR3 contains 13 residues. The CDR3 coding sequence is TGTGCCAGCAGGTCGGGTGTTGCGACTGAAGCTTTCTTT. Protein product: CASRSGVATEAFF.

The chain is built from TRBV30 and TRBJ2-3; the D gene is possibly TRBD2 (6 bases). Germline-derived CDR1 and CDR2 are GTSNPN and SVGIG (reference sequence). Trimming cost V 0 bases and J 8 bases, with 21 bases left between them. The CDR3 has 16 residues. CDR3 sequence reads: CAWSVGGFPLGGTQYF. The CDR3 nucleotides read TGTGCCTGGAGTGTCGGGGGTTTCCCTCTTGGGGGTACGCAGTATTTT.

V is TRBV27 and J is TRBJ2-1, with D tentatively TRBD1 (6 bases). With 2 bases removed from V and 4 bases from J, the gap between germline ends came to 15 bases. Germline CDR1 reads MNHEY; CDR2 reads SMNVEV (reference sequence). The CDR3 runs 16 residues. The DNA for the CDR3 is TGTGCCAGCAGTTTAAAGAGAGGGGGTCGATACAATGAGCAGTTCTTC. Translating gives CASSLKRGGRYNEQFF.

In this sample, this clone turned up once. This sequence joins TRBV7-2 and TRBJ1-5; 7 bases align to TRBD1. The CDR3 covers 15 residues. Germline V gives CDR1 SGHTA, CDR2 FQGNSA. V was pared by 5 bases and J by 10 bases, with 14 bases of the junction left unmatched. CDR3 sequence reads: CASSLWTGPMDPQHF. The CDR3 DNA sequence: TGTGCCAGCAGCCTCTGGACAGGTCCAATGGATCCCCAGCATTTT.

This sequence joins TRBV28 and TRBJ1-1, with TRBD1 matching 7 bases. CDR1 and CDR2 from the germline V gene are MDHEN and SYDVKM. The J segment lost 4 bases and the V segment lost 2 bases, leaving 4 bases of the junction unmatched. This CDR3 has 14 amino acids. CDR3 DNA: TGTGCCAGCAGTTTAGCCAGGGGGAGCACTGAAGCTTTCTTT. It specifies CASSLARGSTEAFF.